This entry lists 26 T cell receptor beta chains sequenced from one sample in a study of graft-versus-host responses after intestinal transplantation. The assay was immunoSEQ multiplex PCR, and TCRdb's table has in-frame clones only and misses some. Among around 43,000 clones listed, around nine tenths were seen once. The source was PBMCs, collected 524 days after transplant. Receptors originate from a human patient who received an intestinal transplant, so some T cells may come from the graft donor.

The chain is built from TRBV6-5 and TRBJ2-1; 9 nucleotides match TRBD2. CDR3 length: 14 residues. With 2 bases clipped from V and 8 bases from J, the junction kept 4 bases outside the gene matches. Germline CDR1 MNHEY, CDR2 SVGAGI. The CDR3 region has the DNA TGTGCCAGCAGTTACCCTATAGCGGGAGATGAGCAGTTCTTC. It specifies CASSYPIAGDEQFF.

A single count supports this clone. The chain links TRBV27 to TRBJ1-5; D ambiguous. V lost 0 bases and J 0 bases, leaving 0 bases between the germline ends. This CDR3 has 13 amino acids. From germline, CDR1 is MNHEY and CDR2 SMNVEV (reference sequence). CDR3 sequence (DNA): TGTGCCAGCAGTTTATCTAGCAATCAGCCCCAGCATTTT. This translates into CASSLSSNQPQHF.

V and J are TRBV4-1 and TRBJ1-5; no firm D call. The length of the CDR3 is 17 residues. Trimming removed 1 base at V and 1 base at J, with 14 bases between. The germline CDR1 and CDR2 sequences are MGHRA and YSYEKL. CDR3 DNA sequence: TGCGCCAGCAGCCAAGGATACGGGTCTCAGAGCAATCAGCCCCAGCATTTT. It yields the protein CASSQGYGSQSNQPQHF.

The chain employs TRBV11-2 and TRBJ2-3, with TRBD2 matching over 11 bases. Trimming removed 3 bases from V and 0 bases from J; junction bases left unmatched: 2. The germline V gene encodes CDR1 SGHAT and CDR2 FQNNGV. This CDR3 has 16 amino acids. The CDR3 DNA reads TGTGCCAGCAGCTTTAGGACTAGCGGGAGCACAGATACGCAGTATTTT. It yields the protein CASSFRTSGSTDTQYF. Combining the CDR3 with reference TRBV11-2 and TRBJ2-3 gives the whole variable domain EAGVAQSPRYKIIEKRQSVAFWCNPISGHATLYWYQQILGQGPKLLIQFQNNGVVDDSQLPKDRFSAERLKGVDSTLKIQPAKLEDSAVYLCASSFRTSGSTDTQYFGPGTRLTVL.

The genes are TRBV19 and TRBJ1-2; tentatively, D is TRBD1 (5 bases). The ends were cut back, 7 bases at V and 5 bases at J, with 14 bases in the middle. Looked up from germline, CDR1 is LNHDA and CDR2 is SQIVND (reference sequence). This CDR3 contains 13 residues. The CDR3, as DNA: TGTGCCAGTACCCCGAGGCACAGGTATGGCTACACCTTC. Translation: CASTPRHRYGYTF.

V gene TRBV27 combines with J gene TRBJ2-7; no clear D. CDR3 length: 15 residues. Germline CDR1 and CDR2: MNHEY and SMNVEV (reference sequence). Trimming stripped 2 bases from V and 1 base from J, with 12 bases between. The CDR3 DNA follows: TGTGCCAGCAGTTTAACTCCCAAGGCGTCCTACGAGCAGTACTTC. Residues: CASSLTPKASYEQYF.

The J gene is TRBJ2-1, the V gene TRBV2; D may be TRBD2 (6 bases). The CDR3 has 14 residues. V lost 4 bases to trimming and J lost 6 bases, with 13 bases between them. Germline CDR1 and CDR2: SNHLY and FYNNEI. CDR3 nucleotides: TGTGCCAGCAGTGGGGAGGCGCGGGGCAATGAGCAGTTCTTC. This gives the protein CASSGEARGNEQFF.

This rearrangement joins TRBV6-6 to TRBJ1-5, with a possible D match to TRBD1 (6 bases). Germline V gives CDR1 MNHNY, CDR2 SVGAGI (reference sequence). V was cut by 6 bases and J by 7 bases, with 19 bases left in between. The CDR3 sequence is 15 residues long. CDR3 residues: CASRVIGGRSQPQHF. The CDR3, as DNA: TGTGCCAGCAGAGTTATCGGGGGGCGCTCCCAGCCCCAGCATTTT.

This clone was observed once. This chain connects TRBV4-2 to TRBJ2-7, with 16 nucleotides matching TRBD2. J lost 5 bases, V lost 3 bases, and 10 bases had no gene match. This CDR3 comprises 18 residues. Germline CDR1 is LGHNA and CDR2 is YNFKEQ. CDR3 region: CASSQGLAGGPTGNEQYF. As DNA, the CDR3 is TGTGCCAGCAGCCAGGGACTAGCGGGAGGGCCGACCGGGAACGAGCAGTACTTC.

The chain uses TRBV28 and TRBJ1-2, with D maybe TRBD1 (5 bases). The CDR3 loop spans 14 amino acids. V lost 4 bases to trimming and J lost 6 bases, with 15 bases between them. CDR1 and CDR2 (germline): MDHEN, SYDVKM. For the CDR3, the DNA is TGTGCCAGCAGTTCCGGGACTCCTACCCATGGCTACACCTTC. Protein: CASSSGTPTHGYTF.

This chain joins TRBV20-1 and TRBJ2-1; D not certain. Germline-derived CDR1 and CDR2 are DFQATT and SNEGSKA (reference sequence). The CDR3 covers 10 residues. Trimming cost V 4 bases and J 7 bases, with 5 bases left between them. CDR3 residues: CSAKENEQFF. The CDR3 nucleotides are TGCAGTGCTAAGGAGAATGAGCAGTTCTTC.

J is TRBJ2-1 and V is TRBV5-1, with 7 bases lining up with TRBD1. This CDR3 is built from 16 residues. Germline CDR1 is SGHRS and CDR2 is YFSETQ. Losses at the gene ends were 0 bases for V and 1 base for J; bases not matched to a gene: 4. CDR3 nucleotides: TGCGCCAGCAGCTTGGACAGGGGATCTTCCTACAATGAGCAGTTCTTC. Protein product: CASSLDRGSSYNEQFF.

V and J are TRBV7-6 and TRBJ2-1; tentative D call: TRBD2 (6 bases). The germline V gene has CDR1 SGHVS and CDR2 FNYEAQ. The length of the CDR3 is 15 residues. V lost 1 base, J lost 7 bases, and 14 bases lay in between. In nucleotides, the CDR3 is TGTGCCAGCAGCTTAGTGACGGGAGTACCGAATGAGCAGTTCTTC. The encoded protein is CASSLVTGVPNEQFF.

The chain uses TRBV6-5 and TRBJ1-1, with D possibly being TRBD1 (6 bases). The CDR3 runs to 14 residues. CDR1 and CDR2 (germline): MNHEY, SVGAGI. The V gene lost 7 bases and the J gene lost 0 bases, with 12 bases spanning the gap. The CDR3 DNA reads as TGTGCCAGCACCCCTGGGACATTGAACACTGAAGCTTTCTTT. Its translation: CASTPGTLNTEAFF.

The rearrangement joins TRBV5-1 to TRBJ2-7, with 7 bases that match TRBD2. The CDR3 is 14 amino acids. The V and J ends lost 6 bases and 1 base, in that order; junction bases with no gene match: 7. Germline V lookup: CDR1 SGHRS, CDR2 YFSETQ. The CDR3, as DNA: TGCGCCAGCACAGCGGGGTCCCTATCCTACGAGCAGTACTTC. Translating it yields CASTAGSLSYEQYF.

Points on this clone: This sample also contains other DNA sequences that code for the same CDR3. The chain uses TRBV7-9 and TRBJ1-1, with TRBD1 as a possible D gene (5 bases). This CDR3 spans 15 amino acids. V was shortened by 5 bases and J by 5 bases, with 18 bases between the two germline ends. CDR1 is SEHNR and CDR2 is FQNEAQ in the germline V gene (reference sequence). The CDR3 region is CASSKIFGDGTEAFF. The CDR3 DNA follows: TGTGCCAGCAGCAAGATTTTCGGGGACGGAACTGAAGCTTTCTTT. The full variable domain, its missing parts supplied by reference TRBV7-9 and TRBJ1-1, is DTGVSQNPRHKITKRGQNVTFRCDPISEHNRLYWYRQTLGQGPEFLTYFQNEAQLEKSRLLSDRFSAERPKGSFSTLEIQRTEQGDSAMYLCASSKIFGDGTEAFFGQGTRLTVV.

The genes are TRBV5-4 and TRBJ1-2; 10 bases fit TRBD1. The CDR3 spans 15 residues. Germline loops: CDR1 SGHNT, CDR2 YYREEE (reference sequence). J gave up 3 bases and V 3 bases, and 5 bases lay outside the gene matches. DNA of the CDR3: TGTGCCAGCAGCTCTGGACAGGGGGGCCACTATGGCTACACCTTC. Protein product: CASSSGQGGHYGYTF.

This rearrangement joins TRBV28 to TRBJ2-1, with a possible D match to TRBD1 (6 bases). The ends were cut back, 8 bases at V and 2 bases at J, with 10 bases in the middle. Germline V CDR1 and CDR2: MDHEN, SYDVKM. This CDR3 spans 13 amino acids. CDR3 bases: TGTGCCAGCCACAGGGCACCCTACAATGAGCAGTTCTTC. Translating gives CASHRAPYNEQFF.

The V and J genes are TRBV29-1 and TRBJ2-7; tentatively, D is TRBD1 (6 bases). This CDR3 is built from 11 residues. The V gene lost 4 bases and the J gene lost 3 bases, with 7 bases spanning the gap. Per the germline V gene, CDR1 is SQVTM and CDR2 is ANQGSEA. The CDR3 DNA sequence: TGCAGCGTTGGGGACAACTACGAGCAGTACTTC. This codes for CSVGDNYEQYF.

The V gene is TRBV5-1, the J gene TRBJ1-6; 7 nucleotides agree with TRBD1. The V and J ends lost 0 bases and 9 bases, in that order; junction bases with no gene match: 6. CDR3 size: 15 residues. Germline lookup yields CDR1 SGHRS and CDR2 YFSETQ. CDR3 in DNA: TGCGCCAGCAGCTTGGGGGACAGATCGGGTTCACCCCTCCACTTT. This gives the protein CASSLGDRSGSPLHF.

CDR3 amino acids: CASSSSASGRNEQFF. As DNA, the CDR3 is TGTGCCAGCAGCTCGAGCGCTAGCGGGAGAAATGAGCAGTTCTTC. The J gene is TRBJ2-1, the V gene TRBV7-2; 10 bases match TRBD2. Losses at the gene ends were 4 bases for V and 7 bases for J; bases not matched to a gene: 7. Per germline, CDR1 SGHTA and CDR2 FQGNSA. There are 15 residues in the CDR3.

The rearrangement uses TRBV6-5 and TRBJ1-5; D is possibly TRBD1 (6 bases). Trimming removed 6 bases at V and 6 bases at J, with 12 bases between. Germline values: CDR1 MNHEY, CDR2 SVGAGI. The CDR3 has 13 amino acids. The CDR3 loop reads CASRQGGSQPQHF. In nucleotides, the CDR3 is TGTGCCAGCAGACAGGGAGGGAGTCAGCCCCAGCATTTT.

The chain has TRBV6-5 and TRBJ2-7; perhaps TRBD2 as D (7 bases). Trimming took off 6 bases at V and 2 bases at J, with 14 bases between the two ends. Germline V lookup: CDR1 MNHEY, CDR2 SVGAGI. The CDR3 runs 14 residues. The CDR3 sequence is CASRGGRGTYEQYF. The CDR3 DNA follows: TGTGCCAGCAGAGGGGGGAGGGGAACCTACGAGCAGTACTTC.

The chain employs TRBV13 and TRBJ2-1; D call uncertain. The CDR3 loop spans 14 amino acids. V gave up 3 bases and J gave up 5 bases, with 11 bases separating them. In germline, CDR1 is PRHDT, CDR2 FYEKMQ (reference sequence). The CDR3 DNA sequence: TGTGCCAGCAGCTTGAGGACGTCGGACAATGAGCAGTTCTTC. Its translation is CASSLRTSDNEQFF.

This clone was seen a few times. Additional DNA sequences in this sample encode the identical CDR3. The chain has TRBV25-1 and TRBJ1-6; 10 bases agree with TRBD1. The CDR3 length is 12 residues. Germline loops: CDR1 MGHDK, CDR2 SYGVNS. The trim removed 8 bases at V and 10 bases at J, leaving 2 bases unmatched. CDR3 in DNA: TGTGCCAGCGGGACAGGGGCCTCACCCCTCCACTTT. It is translated as CASGTGASPLHF.

This clone was seen a few times. The CDR3 reads CASSQSASYEQYF. For the CDR3, the DNA is TGTGCCAGCAGCCAAAGCGCCTCCTACGAGCAGTACTTC. V usage is TRBV4-2 and J usage is TRBJ2-7, with D unresolved. The V end lost 2 bases, the J end lost 0 bases, and 5 bases lay between the germline ends. The CDR3 is 13 amino acids. Germline assignment: CDR1 LGHNA and CDR2 YNFKEQ.